This passage covers 11 T cell receptor beta chains from one sample sequenced in a study of radiation and T cells in renal cell carcinoma. Time point denoted: blood 4 weeks post-SBRT, at nephrectomy. The treatment was: 15 Gy SBRT to primary tumor, nephrectomy 4 weeks later. Assay: immunoSEQ multiplex PCR; the TCRdb copy retains only in-frame clones and omits some. The sample has about 170,000 clones, around 89% seen once; the top ten hold about 11%. The material sequenced was blood, taken from a patient whose treatment included radiotherapy and nephrectomy. These receptors all stem from a woman in her forties or fifties with renal cell carcinoma.

This chain links TRBV4-3 with TRBJ1-2, with 10 bases fitting TRBD1. The length of the CDR3 is 16 residues. Germline CDR1 is LGHNA and CDR2 is YSLEER. The J segment lost 6 bases and the V segment lost 3 bases, leaving 10 bases of the junction unmatched. CDR3 bases: TGCGCCAGCAGCCATAAGGACAGGGGGGAAAGGAATGGCTACACCTTC. Its translation: CASSHKDRGERNGYTF.

V gene TRBV18 combines with J gene TRBJ2-5; 7 bases fit TRBD1. V was clipped by 0 bases and J by 5 bases; unmatched bases: 3. The CDR3 contains 14 residues. Germline V CDR1 and CDR2: KGHSH, LQKENI. The chain's CDR3 is CASSPPGGGETQYF. The DNA of the CDR3 is TGTGCCAGCTCACCACCAGGGGGCGGGGAGACCCAGTACTTC.

The chain combines TRBV18 with TRBJ1-1, with D tentatively TRBD1 (5 bases). This CDR3 comprises 14 residues. In germline, CDR1 is KGHSH, CDR2 LQKENI. Trimming pared 3 bases from V and 5 bases from J, leaving 13 bases between. The CDR3 region is CASSPGQGYTEAFF. CDR3 nucleotide sequence: TGTGCCAGCTCACCGGGGCAGGGATATACTGAAGCTTTCTTT.

This chain uses TRBV4-3 with TRBJ2-7, with D perhaps TRBD1 (5 bases). The CDR3 runs to 15 residues. The V end was cut by 3 bases, the J end by 2 bases, with 14 bases between. Germline loops: CDR1 LGHNA, CDR2 YSLEER. DNA of the CDR3: TGCGCCAGCAGCCAGGTAGGCGGACAAACCTACGAGCAGTACTTC. Translating gives CASSQVGGQTYEQYF.

CDR3 nucleotides: TGTGCCAGCAGTGAAGTCGAACAAGAGACCCAGTACTTC. This gives the protein CASSEVEQETQYF. V and J are TRBV2 and TRBJ2-5; D is unclear. The CDR3 has 13 residues. In germline, CDR1 is SNHLY, CDR2 FYNNEI. Trimming took 1 base from V and 2 from J, leaving 5 bases between them.

CDR3 loop: CASSKGQFNEKLFF. The CDR3 DNA is TGTGCCAGCAGCAAGGGACAGTTTAATGAAAAACTGTTTTTT. The chain links TRBV7-9 to TRBJ1-4, with 7 bases lining up with TRBD1. The CDR3 extends over 14 amino acids. Per germline, CDR1 SEHNR and CDR2 FQNEAQ (reference sequence). Unmatched junction bases numbered 4, after V lost 5 bases and J lost 4 bases.

The gene calls are TRBV4-2 and TRBJ2-1, with no clear D. Germline V CDR1 and CDR2: LGHNA, YNFKEQ. V was trimmed by 2 bases and J by 8 bases, leaving 16 bases between them. This CDR3 has 15 amino acids. In DNA form, the CDR3 reads TGTGCCAGCAGCCAATCGGCCAGGTGGGTCGATGAGCAGTTCTTC. As protein: CASSQSARWVDEQFF.

A few counts support this clone. The rearrangement uses TRBV5-1 and TRBJ1-1; D is possibly TRBD1 (6 bases). The CDR3 spans 12 residues. Deletions cut 4 bases from V and 11 bases from J, with 15 bases between. Per the germline V gene, CDR1 is SGHRS and CDR2 is YFSETQ. The CDR3 loop is CASSPTQGDAFF. DNA of the CDR3: TGCGCCAGCAGCCCTACACAGGGCGATGCTTTCTTT.

The chain joins TRBV19 to TRBJ2-6; D possibly matches TRBD1 or TRBD2 (5 bases each). The CDR3 runs to 17 residues. Trimming shortened V by 6 bases and J by 0 bases, and 15 bases separated the two germline ends. Germline values: CDR1 LNHDA, CDR2 SQIVND (reference sequence). This CDR3 is CASSSGHLVSGANVLTF. In nucleotides, the CDR3 is TGTGCCAGTAGCTCGGGGCATCTGGTCTCTGGGGCCAACGTCCTGACTTTC.

The chain combines TRBV21-1 with TRBJ2-1; the table's D call of TRBD1 was not tested on the DNA. TRBV21-1 corresponds to a pseudogene. This CDR3 contains 18 residues. The DNA for the CDR3 is TGTGCCAGCAGCAAATTAAGGTTGGGGACACTTTCGACCGATGAGCAGTTCTTC. Translating it yields CASSKLRLGTLSTDEQFF.

The V call is TRBV7-9, the J call TRBJ1-2; D is perhaps TRBD1 (5 bases). V lost 1 base and J lost 0, with 9 bases in between. The CDR3 is 15 amino acids. Germline V gene sequence: CDR1 SEHNR, CDR2 FQNEAQ (reference sequence). CDR3 bases: TGTGCCAGCAGCTTAGAAGGACAACCTAACTATGGCTACACCTTC. Translated, it gives CASSLEGQPNYGYTF.